The 16 T cell receptor beta chains below were found in one sample sequenced in a study of cytomegalovirus exposure and HLA in healthy donors (dated by TCRdb to about 2017). The protocol used for the library was the immunoSEQ multiplex PCR assay. Drawn from immuneACCESS, this table holds only the in-frame rearrangements with V and J called that TCRdb kept. Clones are partly lost; checked studies trace under half to an unresolved V gene and leave the rest unexplained. The sample includes some 120,000 clones, with 89% observed a single time. About 3.5% of the sample rests with the top ten. The sample taken for sequencing was PBMCs. These receptors originate from a man younger than 40 in good health and CMV-seronegative.

This clone has only a few counts. V and J are TRBV29-1 and TRBJ1-2, with 9 bases lining up with TRBD1. Trimming removed 6 bases from V and 8 bases from J; junction bases left unmatched: 4. From germline, CDR1 is SQVTM and CDR2 ANQGSEA. The CDR3 is 11 residues long. CDR3 residues: CSVDRGTGYTF. The CDR3 coding sequence is TGCAGCGTAGACAGGGGGACGGGCTACACCTTC.

J is TRBJ2-1 and V is TRBV19, with 14 bases identical to TRBD2. V was pared by 5 bases and J by 7 bases, with 10 bases of the junction left unmatched. This CDR3 region has 17 residues. Germline CDR1 LNHDA, CDR2 SQIVND (reference sequence). This CDR3 is CASSSWTSGGPENEQFF. In DNA form, the CDR3 reads TGTGCCAGTAGTTCCTGGACTAGCGGGGGGCCAGAAAATGAGCAGTTCTTC.

This chain connects TRBV5-1 to TRBJ1-4; 7 nucleotides line up with TRBD1. Trimming cost V 0 bases and J 8 bases; bases outside gene matches: 4. Germline V gene sequence: CDR1 SGHRS, CDR2 YFSETQ. This CDR3 is built from 14 residues. The CDR3 nucleotides read TGCGCCAGCAGCTTGGTGGCAGGGGGAGAAAAACTGTTTTTT. This codes for CASSLVAGGEKLFF.

The chain combines TRBV7-9 with TRBJ2-3; a weak D match, TRBD2 (5 bases). The CDR3 extends over 15 amino acids. V lost 1 base, J lost 1 base, and 9 bases lay in between. Germline values: CDR1 SEHNR, CDR2 FQNEAQ (reference sequence). The CDR3 DNA is TGTGCCAGCAGCTTAGTGAGGGTGGGCACAGATACGCAGTATTTT. It encodes CASSLVRVGTDTQYF.

This chain joins TRBV5-4 and TRBJ2-5, with D unresolved. Trimming stripped 0 bases from V and 4 bases from J, with 16 bases between. In germline, CDR1 is SGHNT, CDR2 YYREEE (reference sequence). The CDR3 spans 16 residues. The CDR3 loop is CASSLAAWSRPETQYF. CDR3 nucleotides: TGTGCCAGCAGCTTGGCCGCCTGGAGTCGGCCAGAGACCCAGTACTTC.

V is TRBV6-4 and J is TRBJ2-1, with 8 bases that match TRBD1. The CDR3 has 14 amino acids. Germline trimming cut 6 bases from V and 6 bases from J; bases unmatched to any gene: 7. Germline V gene data show CDR1 as MRHNA and CDR2 as SNTAGT. The CDR3 loop reads CASRMDRASNEQFF. The DNA for the CDR3 is TGTGCCAGCAGAATGGACAGGGCTTCCAATGAGCAGTTCTTC.

The chain recombines TRBV9 with TRBJ2-3; D gene uncertain. The CDR3 spans 18 residues. Germline CDR1 and CDR2: SGDLS and YYNGEE. V gave up 4 bases and J gave up 0 bases, with 21 bases separating them. CDR3 DNA: TGTGCCAGCAGCCTCCCTACCTTTCAGGTCAGCAGCACAGATACGCAGTATTTT. Translating gives CASSLPTFQVSSTDTQYF.

V gene TRBV5-1 combines with J gene TRBJ2-7; no definite D call. The CDR3 totals 14 residues. The germline V gene encodes CDR1 SGHRS and CDR2 YFSETQ. V was trimmed by 0 bases and J by 0 bases, leaving 7 bases between them. In nucleotides, the CDR3 is TGCGCCAGCAGCTTGGATCCTTCCTCCTACGAGCAGTACTTC. The encoded protein is CASSLDPSSYEQYF.

This chain connects TRBV19 to TRBJ2-7; 8 nucleotides agree with TRBD1. This CDR3 is 12 amino acids long. CDR1 is LNHDA and CDR2 is SQIVND in the germline V gene (reference sequence). V lost 4 bases to trimming and J lost 6 bases; unmatched junction nucleotides: 2. CDR3 nucleotide sequence: TGTGCCAGTAGTAAGGACAGGGTCGAGCAGTACTTC. Its protein is CASSKDRVEQYF.

This clone was detected once. The chain joins TRBV19 to TRBJ1-4, with 8 bases aligning to TRBD1. Per the germline V gene, CDR1 is LNHDA and CDR2 is SQIVND (reference sequence). The CDR3 runs to 14 residues. J lost 6 bases, V lost 2 bases, and 2 bases had no gene match. The CDR3 DNA sequence: TGTGCCAGTAGTATACAGGGGGCAGATGAAAAACTGTTTTTT. As protein: CASSIQGADEKLFF. The full variable domain, rest sourced from reference TRBV19 and TRBJ1-4, is DGGITQSPKYLFRKEGQNVTLSCEQNLNHDAMYWYRQDPGQGLRLIYYSQIVNDFQKGDIAEGYSVSREKKESFPLTVTSAQKNPTAFYLCASSIQGADEKLFFGSGTQLSVL.

The CDR3 protein is CASSLPTGNMNTEAFF. CDR3 sequence (DNA): TGCGCCAGCAGCTTACCGACAGGGAATATGAACACTGAAGCTTTCTTT. This chain connects TRBV5-1 to TRBJ1-1, with 7 nucleotides matching TRBD1. CDR1 is SGHRS, CDR2 YFSETQ, per germline. V lost 2 bases, J lost 0 bases, and 7 bases stayed unmatched. This CDR3 region has 16 residues.

The genes are TRBV5-4 and TRBJ2-7, with D possibly matching TRBD1 (6 bases). V shed 4 bases and J shed 4 bases, with 15 bases lying between them. Germline loops: CDR1 SGHNT, CDR2 YYREEE (reference sequence). The CDR3 spans 14 residues. CDR3 loop: CASSDRDTGYEQYF. In DNA form, the CDR3 reads TGTGCCAGCAGCGACCGGGACACGGGATACGAGCAGTACTTC.

The chain employs TRBV7-9 and TRBJ1-1; TRBD1 might be the D (5 bases). The CDR3 runs to 15 residues. Germline V gene data show CDR1 as SEHNR and CDR2 as FQNEAQ (reference sequence). Trimming cost V 1 base and J 2 bases, with 11 bases left between them. In nucleotides, the CDR3 is TGTGCCAGCAGCTTAGATGGCCAGGGCAACACTGAAGCTTTCTTT. Translated, it gives CASSLDGQGNTEAFF.

The CDR3 nucleotides are TGTGCCAGCAGCCCAAACGAGTGGTACGAGCAGTACTTC. Protein product: CASSPNEWYEQYF. This chain uses TRBV27 with TRBJ2-7, with D unresolved. The germline V gene encodes CDR1 MNHEY and CDR2 SMNVEV (reference sequence). The CDR3 sequence is 13 residues long. Trimming removed 6 bases at V and 4 bases at J, with 13 bases between.

The chain links TRBV7-9 to TRBJ2-3; the D gene is possibly TRBD1 (7 bases). This CDR3 spans 14 amino acids. V was pared by 7 bases and J by 5 bases, with 16 bases between. CDR1 is SEHNR and CDR2 is FQNEAQ in the germline V gene (reference sequence). CDR3 nucleotide sequence: TGTGCCAGCAACCCCACAGGGGAGGTAGATACGCAGTATTTT. It encodes CASNPTGEVDTQYF.

This chain connects TRBV7-3 to TRBJ1-2, with TRBD1 matching 8 bases. The CDR3 has 14 amino acids. The V segment lost 5 bases and the J segment 3 bases; nucleotides outside the gene matches: 5. Germline V gene data show CDR1 as SGHTA and CDR2 as FQGTGA. The CDR3 here is CASSLGQGDYGYTF. In DNA, the CDR3 is TGTGCCAGCAGCCTCGGACAGGGTGACTATGGCTACACCTTC.